These 19 T cell receptor beta chains were all obtained from the same sample, sequenced in a study of blood T cell repertoires in COVID-19. Some clones are missing from TCRdb's copy, which holds only in-frame ones; the method was immunoSEQ multiplex PCR. The sample contains 90,000 or so clones, around 88% of which appear only once. Material for sequencing was peripheral blood. These receptor sequences come from a human donor in a cohort sampled during active COVID-19.

The chain combines TRBV19 with TRBJ2-1; 11 bases agree with TRBD2. This CDR3 has 17 amino acids. With 7 bases clipped from V and 1 base from J, the junction kept 9 bases outside the gene matches. Germline V lookup: CDR1 LNHDA, CDR2 SQIVND (reference sequence). CDR3 loop: CASKDLAGGRSYNEQFF. The CDR3 DNA sequence: TGTGCCAGTAAGGACCTAGCGGGAGGACGGTCCTACAATGAGCAGTTCTTC.

Here the CDR3 DNA reads TGTGCCAGCAGACGCTCTCGACTAGCGGGAGGGCCCAACGAGCAGTACTTC. As protein: CASRRSRLAGGPNEQYF. The chain carries TRBV5-5 and TRBJ2-7; 14 bases align to TRBD2. V gave up 5 bases and J gave up 5 bases; unmatched junction bases: 12. The CDR3 runs to 17 residues. Germline V gene data show CDR1 as SGHKS and CDR2 as YYEKEE (reference sequence).

The V gene is TRBV20-1, the J gene TRBJ1-4, with unresolved D. Germline loops: CDR1 DFQATT, CDR2 SNEGSKA (reference sequence). V was pared by 3 bases and J by 8 bases, with 13 bases between. The length of the CDR3 is 13 residues. The CDR3 region is CSASFQLGEKLFF. For the CDR3, the DNA is TGCAGTGCTAGTTTCCAGTTGGGCGAAAAACTGTTTTTT.

In this sample, this clone turned up once. The chain uses TRBV29-1 and TRBJ1-2; D gene uncertain. The CDR3 consists of 11 residues. The ends were cut back, 4 bases at V and 6 bases at J, with 9 bases in the middle. Per the germline V gene, CDR1 is SQVTM and CDR2 is ANQGSEA. CDR3 protein: CSVVRDDGYTF. The DNA of the CDR3 is TGCAGCGTTGTCCGGGATGATGGCTACACCTTC.

This clone was recorded a few times. The V call is TRBV29-1, the J call TRBJ2-7; possibly TRBD1 for D (5 bases). Germline CDR1 and CDR2: SQVTM and ANQGSEA. The CDR3 spans 12 residues. The V gene lost 2 bases and the J gene lost 6 bases, with 11 bases spanning the gap. Here the CDR3 reads CSVELSGPEQYF. CDR3 DNA sequence: TGCAGCGTTGAATTGTCAGGGCCCGAGCAGTACTTC.

The chain joins TRBV3-1 (or the pseudogene TRBV3-2) to TRBJ2-5, with 8 bases aligning to TRBD2. The CDR3 is 14 residues long. In germline, CDR1 is LGHDT, CDR2 YNNKEL (reference sequence). Germline trimming cut 5 bases from V and 2 bases from J; bases unmatched to any gene: 4. The CDR3 here is CASSGAGAQETQYF. In nucleotides, the CDR3 is TGTGCCAGCAGCGGAGCGGGGGCTCAAGAGACCCAGTACTTC.

This sequence joins TRBV5-5 and TRBJ1-4; 12 nucleotides match TRBD1. With V trimmed by 4 bases and J by 7 bases, 5 bases remained unmatched. Germline values: CDR1 SGHKS, CDR2 YYEKEE (reference sequence). The CDR3 has 15 residues. In DNA form, the CDR3 reads TGTGCCAGCAGCCCTCGGGACAGGGGGCCTGAAAAACTGTTTTTT. Its protein is CASSPRDRGPEKLFF.

This clone was counted once. The chain is built from TRBV5-1 and TRBJ2-1; the match to TRBD1 covers 7 bases. Germline V gene lookup returns CDR1 SGHRS and CDR2 YFSETQ. The CDR3 spans 15 residues. V dropped 4 bases and J dropped 5; count of bases not matched to a gene: 9. CDR3 sequence: CASSVGTAGNNEQFF. CDR3 DNA sequence: TGCGCCAGCAGCGTGGGGACAGCCGGGAACAATGAGCAGTTCTTC.

V is TRBV7-9 and J is TRBJ2-7; D not resolved. CDR1 and CDR2 (germline): SEHNR, FQNEAQ (reference sequence). The V end was cut by 3 bases, the J end by 2 bases, with 14 bases between. This CDR3 has 15 residues. The CDR3 DNA reads TGTGCCAGCAGCTTCCAATCCGATCTAACCTACGAGCAGTACTTC. This translates into CASSFQSDLTYEQYF.

V is TRBV27 and J is TRBJ1-6, with D perhaps TRBD1 (6 bases). Trimming shortened V by 4 bases and J by 6 bases, and 13 bases separated the two germline ends. The CDR3 spans 15 residues. Germline assignment: CDR1 MNHEY and CDR2 SMNVEV (reference sequence). The CDR3 spells CASSSSGVLNSPLHF. Here the CDR3 DNA reads TGTGCCAGCAGTTCCTCAGGGGTCCTTAATTCACCCCTCCACTTT.

The gene calls are TRBV10-3 and TRBJ1-1; 9 nucleotides match TRBD1. This CDR3 spans 14 amino acids. Losses at the gene ends were 6 bases for V and 6 bases for J; bases not matched to a gene: 8. Germline lookup yields CDR1 ENHRY and CDR2 SYGVKD. CDR3 sequence (DNA): TGTGCCATCAGAGCCGGGACAGGGTCATCTGAAGCTTTCTTT. The encoded protein is CAIRAGTGSSEAFF.

The genes are TRBV19 and TRBJ2-1; 7 positions agree with TRBD2. This CDR3 is 11 amino acids long. CDR1 LNHDA and CDR2 SQIVND come from the germline V gene (reference sequence). V was pared by 8 bases and J by 8 bases, with 3 bases of the junction left unmatched. The CDR3 loop is CASGGEYEQFF. CDR3 DNA sequence: TGTGCCAGTGGGGGGGAGTATGAGCAGTTCTTC.

This CDR3 reads CASSQDEAGASTDTQYF. The CDR3, as DNA: TGTGCCAGCAGCCAAGATGAGGCGGGGGCTAGCACAGATACGCAGTATTTT. The chain combines TRBV14 with TRBJ2-3, with a possible D match to TRBD2 (7 bases). Trimming stripped 0 bases from V and 0 bases from J, with 13 bases between. Germline loops: CDR1 SGHDN, CDR2 FVKESK. The CDR3 loop spans 17 amino acids.

The V and J genes are TRBV3-1 (or the pseudogene TRBV3-2) and TRBJ2-1; 9 bases line up with TRBD2. V shed 0 bases and J 7 bases; nucleotides not matched to a gene: 7. The CDR3 runs to 16 residues. Looked up from germline, CDR1 is LGHDT and CDR2 is YNNKEL (reference sequence). Here the CDR3 DNA reads TGTGCCAGCAGCCAAGATCTGATAGCGGGGGATAATGAGCAGTTCTTC. Translated: CASSQDLIAGDNEQFF.

V is TRBV10-3 and J is TRBJ2-7; tentative D call: TRBD1 (6 bases). Deletions cut 4 bases from V and 4 bases from J, with 11 bases between. This CDR3 region has 13 residues. The germline gives CDR1 ENHRY, CDR2 SYGVKD. The CDR3 sequence is CAISGGLGYEQYF. CDR3 DNA sequence: TGTGCCATCAGTGGGGGGCTAGGGTACGAGCAGTACTTC.

The V gene is TRBV24-1, the J gene TRBJ2-5; no reliable D call. Trimming took 4 bases from V and 2 from J, leaving 4 bases between them. Per the germline V gene, CDR1 is KGHDR and CDR2 is SFDVKD. The CDR3 spans 12 residues. CDR3 nucleotide sequence: TGTGCCACCAGTGACCCTCAAGAGACCCAGTACTTC. It specifies CATSDPQETQYF.

The V and J genes are TRBV3-1 (or the pseudogene TRBV3-2) and TRBJ2-5; 11 bases match TRBD2. The V and J ends lost 6 bases and 4 bases, in that order; junction bases with no gene match: 4. CDR1 is LGHDT and CDR2 is YNNKEL in the germline V gene (reference sequence). The CDR3 has 14 residues. CDR3 DNA: TGTGCCAGCAGTAGCGGGAGGGCCGGAGAGACCCAGTACTTC. This translates into CASSSGRAGETQYF.

The chain carries TRBV28 and TRBJ2-7, with 11 bases that match TRBD2. The CDR3 contains 15 residues. The germline gives CDR1 MDHEN, CDR2 SYDVKM. Trimming removed 6 bases from V and 1 base from J; junction bases left unmatched: 5. CDR3 DNA: TGTGCCAGCAGCCTAGCGGGAGGCCTTTCCTACGAGCAGTACTTC. Its protein is CASSLAGGLSYEQYF.

The chain carries TRBV6-5 and TRBJ2-5; D ambiguous. Germline CDR1 is MNHEY and CDR2 is SVGAGI. Trimming took 7 bases from V and 2 from J, leaving 11 bases between them. The CDR3 runs 13 residues. The CDR3 DNA reads TGTGCCAGCATCGAGACAATGCAAGAGACCCAGTACTTC. Translating it yields CASIETMQETQYF.